Shown below are 17 T cell receptor beta chains from a single sample sequenced in a study of cytomegalovirus exposure and HLA in healthy donors (TCRdb year 2017). Library preparation was by the immunoSEQ multiplex PCR assay. The multiplex PCR relied on a mix of 60 forward primers for TCR Vbeta segments and 13 reverse primers for TCR Jbeta segments. What TCRdb holds here is the immuneACCESS table cut down to in-frame rearrangements. Part of the clones is not present; checked against another copy, under half of the missing clones reflect an unresolved V gene, and the others are unexplained. Present in this sample are 110,000 to 150,000 clones, over 8% of which were seen just once. The ten largest clonotypes hold less than 2% of the sample. Source material: PBMCs. These receptors were collected from a male donor in good health and CMV-seronegative.

The sample holds a few counts of this clone. V gene TRBV28 combines with J gene TRBJ1-6, with TRBD1 matching over 7 bases. Germline loops: CDR1 MDHEN, CDR2 SYDVKM. This CDR3 is built from 17 residues. After removal of 4 bases from V and 3 bases from J, the junction contained 9 bases not matched to a gene. CDR3: CASSWSGQASYNSPLHF. As DNA, the CDR3 is TGTGCCAGCAGTTGGAGCGGACAGGCAAGCTATAATTCACCCCTCCACTTT.

V gene TRBV16 combines with J gene TRBJ2-3; TRBD2 aligns across 13 bases. Germline V gene sequence: CDR1 KGHSY, CDR2 FQNENV. The CDR3 runs to 18 residues. J lost 5 bases, V lost 2 bases, and 10 bases had no gene match. The CDR3 is CASSQLFGLAGAKDTQYF. In DNA form, the CDR3 reads TGTGCCAGCAGCCAACTATTCGGACTAGCGGGGGCGAAAGATACGCAGTATTTT.

This clone is a singleton in its sample. The rearrangement links TRBV5-5 to TRBJ2-3, with TRBD2 matching over 7 bases. V lost 0 bases to trimming and J lost 3 bases; unmatched junction nucleotides: 10. CDR1 is SGHKS and CDR2 is YYEKEE in the germline V gene (reference sequence). This CDR3 has 17 residues. CDR3 coding DNA: TGTGCCAGCAGCTTGGCTCCCGGCGGGAGTGGGACAGATACGCAGTATTTT. Its translation: CASSLAPGGSGTDTQYF.

This clone showed up just a few times. The chain couples TRBV4-1 to TRBJ1-2, with a weak D call TRBD1 (5 bases). V was pared by 3 bases and J by 3 bases, with 20 bases between. The CDR3 is made up of 17 amino acids. The germline V gene has CDR1 MGHRA and CDR2 YSYEKL. As DNA, the CDR3 is TGCGCCAGCAGCCAGACCCAGGGACTGGGAAATCACTATGGCTACACCTTC. This sequence encodes CASSQTQGLGNHYGYTF.

Regarding this clone: Germline is not matched at one junction end, which may reflect a read error. V usage is TRBV5-1 and J usage is TRBJ2-5, with 7 bases lining up with TRBD2. Germline CDR1 SGHRS, CDR2 YFSETQ. This CDR3 region has 14 residues. Here the CDR3 reads CASSLAVASGGRNF. Written as DNA, the CDR3 is TGCGCCAGCAGCTTGGCCGTGGCTAGCGGAGGGCGGAACTTC.

The chain is built from TRBV7-3 and TRBJ2-1, with TRBD2 matching 13 bases. The CDR3 spans 22 residues. Germline V gives CDR1 SGHTA, CDR2 FQGTGA. V shed 1 base, J shed 0 bases, and the junction held 15 bases outside the gene matches. CDR3 amino acids: CASSLSSSGGLAGESSYNEQFF. CDR3 coding DNA: TGTGCCAGCAGCTTAAGTTCTAGTGGCGGACTAGCGGGGGAGAGCTCCTACAATGAGCAGTTCTTC.

This clone has only a few counts. V gene TRBV11-2 combines with J gene TRBJ2-1; D perhaps matches TRBD1 (5 bases). Trimming shortened V by 4 bases and J by 4 bases, and 11 bases separated the two germline ends. Per the germline V gene, CDR1 is SGHAT and CDR2 is FQNNGV. This CDR3 is 14 amino acids long. Here the CDR3 reads CASSSRQSYNEQFF. CDR3 coding DNA: TGTGCCAGCAGCTCTCGACAGAGTTACAATGAGCAGTTCTTC.

This clone was counted a few times. The V and J genes are TRBV28 and TRBJ1-2; D is possibly TRBD1 (6 bases). Trimming left V 5 bases short and J 0 bases short, with 13 bases between. The germline CDR1 and CDR2 sequences are MDHEN and SYDVKM. CDR3 length: 15 amino acids. The CDR3 loop is CASSPADSSNYGYTF. The CDR3 bases are TGTGCCAGCAGTCCCGCGGACAGTTCTAACTATGGCTACACCTTC.

This clone has only a few counts. This chain uses TRBV4-3 with TRBJ2-1; 9 nucleotides align to TRBD2. CDR3 length: 18 amino acids. Germline V gives CDR1 LGHNA, CDR2 YSLEER. V was clipped by 3 bases and J by 0 bases; unmatched bases: 9. CDR3: CASSQGASGVSSYNEQFF. Written as DNA, the CDR3 is TGCGCCAGCAGCCAGGGGGCTAGCGGGGTCAGCTCCTACAATGAGCAGTTCTTC.

The rearrangement uses TRBV29-1 and TRBJ2-7; TRBD2 is a possible D gene (5 bases). Germline V gene sequence: CDR1 SQVTM, CDR2 ANQGSEA. The V and J ends lost 5 bases and 4 bases respectively, with 15 bases between them. The CDR3 is 13 residues long. Written as DNA, the CDR3 is TGCAGCGTTAAAACGGTACGCGGGTACGAGCAGTACTTC. Translated, it gives CSVKTVRGYEQYF.

The chain carries TRBV6-6 and TRBJ1-1; 10 positions match TRBD1. Germline CDR1 MNHNY, CDR2 SVGAGI (reference sequence). The CDR3 sequence is 13 residues long. V was clipped by 6 bases and J by 3 bases; unmatched bases: 1. CDR3 sequence: CASRGQGYTEAFF. CDR3 nucleotides: TGTGCCAGCAGGGGACAGGGGTACACTGAAGCTTTCTTT.

CDR3 nucleotide sequence: TGTGCCACCAGCAGTGACAGGGGTGGTCAGCCCCAGCATTTT. It specifies CATSSDRGGQPQHF. V is TRBV15 and J is TRBJ1-5; 8 bases agree with TRBD1. Germline CDR1 and CDR2: LNHNV and YYDKDF (reference sequence). V shed 3 bases and J 6 bases; nucleotides not matched to a gene: 4. The CDR3 is 14 amino acids.

The gene calls are TRBV6-5 and TRBJ1-2; possible D gene TRBD1, 5 bases. The CDR3 contains 16 residues. V lost 4 bases, J lost 6 bases, and 21 bases lay in between. CDR1 and CDR2 from the germline V gene are MNHEY and SVGAGI. DNA for the CDR3: TGTGCCAGCAGTTTACTTCCGGGACTAACCACGGATGGCTACACCTTC. Its protein is CASSLLPGLTTDGYTF.

V usage is TRBV27 and J usage is TRBJ1-2; the match to TRBD1 covers 10 bases. V shed 3 bases and J 7 bases; nucleotides not matched to a gene: 5. The CDR3 sequence is 14 residues long. CDR1 is MNHEY and CDR2 is SMNVEV in the germline V gene (reference sequence). The CDR3 protein is CASSLSGQGFGYTF. The CDR3 DNA follows: TGTGCCAGCAGTTTGTCGGGACAGGGGTTTGGCTACACCTTC.

The V gene is TRBV28, the J gene TRBJ2-3, with TRBD2 matching 7 bases. The CDR3 totals 15 residues. J gave up 3 bases and V 4 bases, and 7 bases lay outside the gene matches. CDR1 MDHEN and CDR2 SYDVKM come from the germline V gene. CDR3 protein: CASSSRTRLTDTQYF. The CDR3 DNA reads as TGTGCCAGCAGTTCCCGGACTAGATTAACAGATACGCAGTATTTT. The complete variable domain, with remaining parts taken from reference TRBV28 and TRBJ2-3, reads DVKVTQSSRYLVKRTGEKVFLECVQDMDHENMFWYRQDPGLGLRLIYFSYDVKMKEKGDIPEGYSVSREKKERFSLILESASTNQTSMYLCASSSRTRLTDTQYFGPGTRLTVL.

This clone was recorded a few times. This rearrangement joins TRBV27 to TRBJ1-1, with a possible D match to TRBD1 (5 bases). This CDR3 comprises 14 residues. Per the germline V gene, CDR1 is MNHEY and CDR2 is SMNVEV (reference sequence). Trimming removed 3 bases at V and 6 bases at J, with 14 bases between. The chain's CDR3 is CASSFSAGLPEAFF. The CDR3, as DNA: TGTGCCAGCAGTTTCTCGGCAGGGCTCCCTGAAGCTTTCTTT.

This clone occurred a few times. The V and J genes are TRBV2 and TRBJ1-5; D unclear. Germline V CDR1 and CDR2: SNHLY, FYNNEI. The CDR3 is made up of 15 amino acids. V lost 6 bases and J lost 1, with 13 bases in between. Written as DNA, the CDR3 is TGTGCCAGCAGGCCTCAGTCTTGGAGCAATCAGCCCCAGCATTTT. Its protein product is CASRPQSWSNQPQHF.